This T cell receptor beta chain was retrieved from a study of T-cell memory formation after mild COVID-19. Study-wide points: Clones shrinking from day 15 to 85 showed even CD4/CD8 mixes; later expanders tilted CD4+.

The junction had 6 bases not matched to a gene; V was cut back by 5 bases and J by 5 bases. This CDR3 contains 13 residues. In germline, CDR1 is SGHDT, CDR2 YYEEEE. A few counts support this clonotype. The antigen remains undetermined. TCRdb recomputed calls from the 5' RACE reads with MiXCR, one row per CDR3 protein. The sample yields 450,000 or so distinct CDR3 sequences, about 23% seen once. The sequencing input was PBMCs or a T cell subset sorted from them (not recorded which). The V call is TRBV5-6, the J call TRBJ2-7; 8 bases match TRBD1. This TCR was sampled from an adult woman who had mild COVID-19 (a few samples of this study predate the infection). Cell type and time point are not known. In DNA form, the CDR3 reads TGTGCCAGCAGTCGACAGGGGATTGACGAGCAGTACTTC. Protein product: CASSRQGIDEQYF.